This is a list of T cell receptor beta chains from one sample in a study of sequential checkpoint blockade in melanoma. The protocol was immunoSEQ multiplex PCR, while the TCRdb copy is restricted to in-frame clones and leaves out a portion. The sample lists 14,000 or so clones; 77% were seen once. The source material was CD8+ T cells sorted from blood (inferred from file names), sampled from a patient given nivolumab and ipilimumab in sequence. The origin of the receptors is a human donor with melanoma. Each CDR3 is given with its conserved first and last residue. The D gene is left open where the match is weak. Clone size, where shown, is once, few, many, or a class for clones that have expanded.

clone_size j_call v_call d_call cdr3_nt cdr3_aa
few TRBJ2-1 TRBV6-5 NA TGTGCCAGCAGGGACTATCACAATGAGCAGTTCTTC CASRDYHNEQFF
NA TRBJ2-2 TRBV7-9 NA TGTGCCAGCAGCCTTAGTGGAGCGCCCCCCAAAAGCACCGGGGAGCTGTTTTTT CASSLSGAPPKSTGELFF
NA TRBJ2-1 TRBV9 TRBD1 TGTGCCAGCAGCGTAGGGGACAGTGACTCCTACAATGAGCAGTTCTTC CASSVGDSDSYNEQFF
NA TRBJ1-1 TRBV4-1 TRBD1 TGCGCCAGCAGCCAAGGAACAGGGGCTTGGGACACTGAAGCTTTCTTT CASSQGTGAWDTEAFF
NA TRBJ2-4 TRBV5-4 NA TGTGCCAGCAGCCTTCGACTAGATAAATTAATAAACATTCAGTACTTC CASSLRLDKLINIQYF
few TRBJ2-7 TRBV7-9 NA TGTGCCAGCAGCGACGGGACCTACGAGCAGTACTTC CASSDGTYEQYF
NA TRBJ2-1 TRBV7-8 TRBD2 TGTGCCAGCAGCTTAGCGACGGGGGGCAATGAGCAGTTCTTC CASSLATGGNEQFF
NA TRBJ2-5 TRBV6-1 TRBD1 TGTGCCAGCAGTGAAGTCACAGGGACAGGCCAAGAGACCCAGTACTTC CASSEVTGTGQETQYF
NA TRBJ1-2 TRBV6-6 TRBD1 TGTGCCAGCAGTAAACAGGGGGGTGCGGATGGCTACACCTTC CASSKQGGADGYTF
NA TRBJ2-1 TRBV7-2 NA TGTGCCAGCAGTCAATACTCGGGGGATGAGCAGTTCTTC CASSQYSGDEQFF
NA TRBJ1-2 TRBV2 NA TGTGCCACCCCCGGGGGGTATGGCTACACCTTC CATPGGYGYTF
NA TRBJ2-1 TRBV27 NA TGTGCCAGCAGTTTGGGGACAACAAACAATGAGCAGTTCTTC CASSLGTTNNEQFF
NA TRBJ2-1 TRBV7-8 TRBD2 TGTGCCAGCAGTCCAGGCGGGGCGGGGGGGATGAACAATGAGCAGTTCTTC CASSPGGAGGMNNEQFF
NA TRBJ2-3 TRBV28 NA TGTGCCAGCAGTTTTAGAGGGAGCACAGATACGCAGTATTTT CASSFRGSTDTQYF
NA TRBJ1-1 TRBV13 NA TGTGCCAGCAGCTTAGGTGCCAGTCTGAACACTGAAGCTTTCTTT CASSLGASLNTEAFF
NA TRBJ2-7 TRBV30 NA TGTGCCACAAATCAGGACTCCTACGAGCAGTACTTC CATNQDSYEQYF
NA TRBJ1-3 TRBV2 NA TGTGCCAGCAGCCGCCTAACCGAGGGAAACACCATATATTTT CASSRLTEGNTIYF
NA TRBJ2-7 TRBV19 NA TGTGCCAGCTCGACAGGTCCCTACGAGCAGTACTTC CASSTGPYEQYF
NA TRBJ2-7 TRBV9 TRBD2 TGTGCCAGCAGCGCCACCGGGACTAGCGACTACGAGCAGTACTTC CASSATGTSDYEQYF
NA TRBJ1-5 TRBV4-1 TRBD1 TGCGCCAGCAGCCCAAAACCGGGACAGGGGGCTGTTCAGCCCCAGCATTTT CASSPKPGQGAVQPQHF
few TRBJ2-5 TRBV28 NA TGTGCCAGCCAGAGGGGGTACTGGTGGGAGACCCAGTACTTC CASQRGYWWETQYF
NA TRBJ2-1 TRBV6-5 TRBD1 TGTGCCAGCACCGGGACAGACTACAATGAGCAGTTCTTC CASTGTDYNEQFF
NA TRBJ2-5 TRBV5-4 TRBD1 TGTGCCAGCAGCTTGGAAGGGACGGGACAGCAGTACTTC CASSLEGTGQQYF
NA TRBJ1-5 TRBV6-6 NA TGTGCCAGCCACTCACCCCCTTATCAGCCCCAGCATTTT CASHSPPYQPQHF
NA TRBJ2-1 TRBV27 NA TGTGCCAGCAGCCTCTTCGATGGGGGGTCTAATGAGCAGTTCTTC CASSLFDGGSNEQFF
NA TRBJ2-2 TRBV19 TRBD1 TGTGCCAGTAGTTGGGACAGGGGGCAATTTTGGGAGCTGTTTTTT CASSWDRGQFWELFF
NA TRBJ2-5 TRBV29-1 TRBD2 TGCAGCGCGGGACTAGCGGGGCTCTTACAAGAGACCCAGTACTTC CSAGLAGLLQETQYF
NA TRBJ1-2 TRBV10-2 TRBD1 TGCGCCAGCAGTCCCGAAGGGGGCCACTATGGCTACACCTTC CASSPEGGHYGYTF
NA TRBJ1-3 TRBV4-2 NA TGTGCCAGCAGCCAAGACGTGATCGGGAGGGAAAACACCATATATTTT CASSQDVIGRENTIYF
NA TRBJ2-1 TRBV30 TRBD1 TGTGCCTGGAAGCTCCGGGACAGGGTTTACAATGAGCAGTTCTTC CAWKLRDRVYNEQFF
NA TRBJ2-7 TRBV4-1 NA TGCGCCAGCAGCCAAGAGTACAGCTCCTACGAGCAGTACTTC CASSQEYSSYEQYF
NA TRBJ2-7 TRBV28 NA TGTGCCAGCAGTGTCAGCTCCTACGAGCAGTACTTC CASSVSSYEQYF
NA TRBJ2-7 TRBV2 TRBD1 TGTGCCAGCAGAGGTCTCGGACAGGACCCCTACGAGCAGTACTTC CASRGLGQDPYEQYF
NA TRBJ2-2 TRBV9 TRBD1 TGTGCCAGCAGCGTAGGTGGGACAGGGAACACCGGGGAGCTGTTTTTT CASSVGGTGNTGELFF
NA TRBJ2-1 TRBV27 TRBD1 TGTGCCAGCAGCAGGGGGACAACCTACAATGAGCAGTTCTTC CASSRGTTYNEQFF
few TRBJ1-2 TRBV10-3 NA TGTGCCATCAGTGAGTCTATGGCAGGAGGGACCCCCCACTATGGCTACACCTTC CAISESMAGGTPHYGYTF
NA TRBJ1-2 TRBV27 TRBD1 TGTGCCAGCAGTTTAGGGACAGGAGCCTATGGCTACACCTTC CASSLGTGAYGYTF
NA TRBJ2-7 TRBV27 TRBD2 TGTGCCAGCAGTGAAACGGGACTAGCGGGATTTTACGAGCAGTACTTC CASSETGLAGFYEQYF
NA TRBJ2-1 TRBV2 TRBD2 TGTGCCAGCAGTGAAGGGACTAGCGGGGACAATGAGCAGTTCTTC CASSEGTSGDNEQFF
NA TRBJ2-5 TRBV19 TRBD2 TGTGCCAGTAGTACAGGACTAGCCTCTTCCCAGTACTTC CASSTGLASSQYF
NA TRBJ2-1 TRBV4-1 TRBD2 TGCGCCAGCAGCCAAGACGGCGGGGGGGACAATGAGCAGTTCTTC CASSQDGGGDNEQFF
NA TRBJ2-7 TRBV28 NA TGTGCCAGCAGCTCAACCCGGCAGGGGTACTCCTACGAGCAGTACTTC CASSSTRQGYSYEQYF